The rows below give T cell receptor beta chains drawn from one sample of a study of radiotherapy plus CTLA-4 blockade in lung cancer. The assay was immunoSEQ multiplex PCR, and TCRdb's table has in-frame clones only and misses some. The profile covers roughly 93,000 clones, with approximately 78% appearing a single time and around 3.7% taken by the ten largest. The source material was peripheral blood, sampled from a patient treated with radiotherapy plus ipilimumab. The receptors stem from a human donor with non-small cell lung cancer who had a partial response to radiotherapy plus ipilimumab. Each CDR3 is given with its conserved first and last residue. The D gene is left open where the match is weak. Only some rows state a clone size, as once, few, many or a class for expanded clones.

.,TRBV28,TRBJ2-7,.,CAILGSSYEQYF,TGTGCGATACTAGGGAGCTCCTACGAGCAGTACTTC
.,TRBV6-1,TRBJ1-2,once,CASSEVAAGDGYTF,TGTGCCAGCAGTGAAGTCGCGGCAGGGGATGGCTACACCTTC
.,TRBV30,TRBJ2-5,.,CAWTPDRSVETQYF,TGTGCCTGGACACCTGATCGGAGTGTGGAAACCCAGTACTTC
.,TRBV28,TRBJ2-1,few,CASTSKAGRTYNEQFF,TGTGCCAGCACTTCCAAGGCGGGACGTACCTACAATGAGCAGTTCTTC
.,TRBV11-2,TRBJ2-2,.,CASSSGRVFIANTGELFF,TGTGCCAGCAGCTCAGGCAGGGTCTTTATTGCGAACACCGGGGAGCTGTTTTTT
.,TRBV12-5,TRBJ1-1,.,CASGRGHANTEAFF,TGTGCTAGTGGCCGGGGACACGCGAACACTGAAGCTTTCTTT
.,TRBV6-6,TRBJ2-5,medium-sized,CASTPESAETQYF,TGTGCCAGCACCCCCGAGAGTGCAGAGACCCAGTACTTC
TRBD1,TRBV7-2,TRBJ2-7,.,CASSYPQGANLYEQYF,TGTGCCAGCAGCTACCCACAGGGGGCAAACCTCTACGAGCAGTACTTC
TRBD2,TRBV7-2,TRBJ2-3,few,CASSRGGGTDTQYF,TGTGCCAGCAGCCGCGGGGGAGGCACAGATACGCAGTATTTT
TRBD2,TRBV7-2,TRBJ2-1,.,CASESSGSGYEQFF,TGTGCCAGCGAGAGTAGCGGGAGTGGGTATGAGCAGTTCTTC
TRBD1,TRBV27,TRBJ2-7,.,CASSQDRGWEQYF,TGTGCCAGCAGTCAAGACAGGGGATGGGAGCAGTACTTC
.,TRBV29-1,TRBJ2-1,.,CSAGETGPSGDEQFF,TGCAGCGCCGGTGAGACAGGCCCTTCTGGGGATGAGCAGTTCTTC
.,TRBV9,TRBJ2-7,.,CASSVVSGPYEQYF,TGTGCCAGCAGCGTAGTGTCGGGTCCCTACGAGCAGTACTTC
.,TRBV5-1,TRBJ2-1,.,CASSLLLASSYNEQFF,TGCGCCAGCAGCTTGTTGTTAGCGTCCTCCTACAATGAGCAGTTCTTC
TRBD2,TRBV28,TRBJ2-7,.,CASTSWDYAYEQYF,TGTGCCAGCACCTCTTGGGACTACGCCTACGAGCAGTACTTC